This paragraph covers one TCR beta chain sequence. Its antigen is not identified. Per germline, CDR1 SGHRS and CDR2 YFSETQ. Trimming left V 4 bases short and J 0 bases short, with 13 bases between. The CDR3 extends over 15 amino acids. The record originates from a study of OX40 agonist ivuxolimab in advanced cancers. Findings and caveats of the study: At doses 0.1 to 3.0 mg/kg, CD4+ and CD8+ clones expanded.

Clones were read by immunoSEQ multiplex PCR, and TCRdb kept only the in-frame ones, dropping some. In the table there are about 98,000 clones, 75% to 90% of which are singletons. This TCR was sampled from an adult with an advanced solid tumor such as melanoma, head and neck, liver or kidney cancer. The source material was CD4+ or CD8+ T cells sorted from blood, sampled in a trial of the OX40 agonist ivuxolimab. The V and J genes are TRBV5-1 and TRBJ2-5; D might be TRBD1 (6 bases). CDR3 sequence: CASSPVGTHQETQYF. CDR3 nucleotides: TGCGCCAGCAGCCCGGTCGGGACACACCAAGAGACCCAGTACTTC.